Presented here are 21 T cell receptor beta chains from one specimen sequenced in a study of T cell repertoires in cytomegalovirus infection. TCRdb re-called the reads through MiXCR, storing one row per CDR3 protein. The sample lists under 850,000 distinct CDR3 sequences; around 35% were seen once. These receptors lack a known antigen. This material consisted of cultured PBMCs, taken from culture after CMV antigen stimulation. The receptors shown here come from a human donor in good health (CMV status not recorded). Some clones in this sample may be carry-over from other donors' samples.

V gene TRBV2 combines with J gene TRBJ1-2; D is possibly TRBD1 (5 bases). This CDR3 has 18 amino acids. Germline CDR1 SNHLY, CDR2 FYNNEI. V lost 4 bases and J lost 4, with 25 bases in between. The CDR3 DNA is TGTGCCAGCAGTGTTACCGGGACCGCTGGTTATGAACCCTATGGCTACACCTTC. It codes for CASSVTGTAGYEPYGYTF.

This sequence joins TRBV20-1 and TRBJ2-5; D tentatively reads TRBD1 or TRBD2 (5 bases each). CDR1 and CDR2 (germline): DFQATT, SNEGSKA (reference sequence). V lost 3 bases, J lost 2 bases, and 10 bases lay in between. This CDR3 contains 13 residues. Here the CDR3 reads CSASPGTQETQYF. The CDR3 nucleotides read TGCAGTGCTAGCCCGGGGACGCAAGAGACCCAGTACTTC.

J is TRBJ1-2 and V is TRBV27; unclear D gene. The CDR3 covers 13 residues. The germline V gene has CDR1 MNHEY and CDR2 SMNVEV (reference sequence). Deletions cut 2 bases from V and 5 bases from J, with 9 bases between. CDR3 in amino acids: CASSLGQWYGYTF. The CDR3 nucleotides read TGTGCCAGCAGTTTAGGGCAATGGTATGGCTACACCTTC.

The genes are TRBV4-1 and TRBJ1-1, with D unresolved. Germline V lookup: CDR1 MGHRA, CDR2 YSYEKL. The CDR3 is 14 amino acids. The V gene lost 2 bases and the J gene lost 1 base, with 8 bases spanning the gap. The CDR3 DNA is TGCGCCAGCAGCCAAAGACTGGGGAACACTGAAGCTTTCTTT. The encoded protein is CASSQRLGNTEAFF.

Here the CDR3 reads CASTRENEKLFF. CDR3 DNA sequence: TGTGCCAGCACGCGGGAGAATGAAAAACTGTTTTTT. This chain connects TRBV2 to TRBJ1-4, with D unclear. The V and J ends lost 7 bases and 5 bases respectively, with 8 bases between them. Germline V lookup: CDR1 SNHLY, CDR2 FYNNEI. There are 12 residues in the CDR3.

This clonotype has ten or more counts. The rearrangement uses TRBV7-9 and TRBJ1-1, with 9 bases fitting TRBD1. This CDR3 region has 15 residues. Trimming cost V 5 bases and J 0 bases; bases outside gene matches: 4. Germline V gives CDR1 SEHNR, CDR2 FQNEAQ (reference sequence). The CDR3 DNA reads TGTGCCAGCAGCCCCTGGGACAGGGTGAACACTGAAGCTTTCTTT. It codes for CASSPWDRVNTEAFF. Full variable domain (rest looked up from reference TRBV7-9 and TRBJ1-1): DTGVSQNPRHKITKRGQNVTFRCDPISEHNRLYWYRQTLGQGPEFLTYFQNEAQLEKSRLLSDRFSAERPKGSFSTLEIQRTEQGDSAMYLCASSPWDRVNTEAFFGQGTRLTVV.

This CDR3 reads CASSLGPLSAYSPLHF. The CDR3 bases are TGTGCCAGCAGCTTGGGACCGCTGTCCGCTTATTCACCCCTCCACTTT. The gene calls are TRBV5-6 and TRBJ1-6; D unresolved. V was shortened by 0 bases and J by 8 bases, with 15 bases between the two germline ends. In germline, CDR1 is SGHDT, CDR2 YYEEEE. This CDR3 spans 16 amino acids. Using reference TRBV5-6 and TRBJ1-6 for the parts outside the CDR3, the full variable domain is DAGVTQSPTHLIKTRGQQVTLRCSPKSGHDTVSWYQQALGQGPQFIFQYYEEEERQRGNFPDRFSGHQFPNYSSELNVNALLLGDSALYLCASSLGPLSAYSPLHFGNGTRLTVT.

V is TRBV6-8 and J is TRBJ2-2; 7 bases match TRBD2. V dropped 5 bases and J dropped 5; count of bases not matched to a gene: 11. Germline loops: CDR1 MNHGY, CDR2 SAAAGT. CDR3 size: 16 residues. The DNA for the CDR3 is TGTGCCAGCAGTCCCCACGCGGGAGCTTCTACCGGGGAGCTGTTTTTT. Protein product: CASSPHAGASTGELFF.

The sample holds a few counts of this clonotype. The gene calls are TRBV15 and TRBJ2-7, with TRBD1 matching over 10 bases. The CDR3 runs to 17 residues. The V segment lost 5 bases and the J segment 0 bases; nucleotides outside the gene matches: 10. Germline assignment: CDR1 LNHNV and CDR2 YYDKDF (reference sequence). The CDR3 nucleotides are TGTGCCACCAGCCGGGACAGGGGTACTAGGAGCTCCTACGAGCAGTACTTC. Translated: CATSRDRGTRSSYEQYF.

This clonotype appeared many times. The chain carries TRBV7-2 and TRBJ1-1, with TRBD1 as a possible D gene (6 bases). V was shortened by 3 bases and J by 0 bases, with 11 bases between the two germline ends. The CDR3 totals 15 residues. The germline V gene encodes CDR1 SGHTA and CDR2 FQGNSA. The CDR3 DNA is TGTGCCAGCAGCTTCTACGGACAGTTGAACACTGAAGCTTTCTTT. Translating it yields CASSFYGQLNTEAFF. The whole variable domain, filled in from reference TRBV7-2 and TRBJ1-1, reads GAGVSQSPSNKVTEKGKDVELRCDPISGHTALYWYRQSLGQGLEFLIYFQGNSAPDKSGLPSDRFSAERTGGSVSTLTIQRTQQEDSAVYLCASSFYGQLNTEAFFGQGTRLTVV.

This clonotype was observed a handful of times. The chain has TRBV15 and TRBJ2-1; D is ambiguous. V was trimmed by 5 bases and J by 7 bases, leaving 6 bases between them. The CDR3 contains 11 residues. Looked up from germline, CDR1 is LNHNV and CDR2 is YYDKDF (reference sequence). The CDR3 protein is CATSQRNEQFF. CDR3 in DNA: TGTGCCACCAGCCAGAGGAATGAGCAGTTCTTC.

J is TRBJ2-1 and V is TRBV29-1, with a tentative D call TRBD2 (7 bases). CDR3 length: 16 amino acids. The germline V gene encodes CDR1 SQVTM and CDR2 ANQGSEA. Trimming cost V 3 bases and J 3 bases, with 18 bases left between them. The CDR3 here is CSVEGGRSKGYNEQFF. In DNA form, the CDR3 reads TGCAGCGTTGAGGGGGGGCGTTCGAAGGGCTACAATGAGCAGTTCTTC.

This clonotype has only a few counts. The chain couples TRBV27 to TRBJ2-3, with 10 bases matching TRBD2. Germline-derived CDR1 and CDR2 are MNHEY and SMNVEV (reference sequence). The CDR3 sequence is 21 residues long. V gave up 6 bases and J gave up 4 bases; unmatched junction bases: 25. CDR3 region: CASSYLQRGGLLVPTPDTQYF. In nucleotides, the CDR3 is TGTGCCAGCAGCTATCTCCAGCGGGGGGGCTTGTTGGTACCCACTCCAGATACGCAGTATTTT.

The chain combines TRBV12-3 or TRBV12-4 with TRBJ2-6, with no clear D. With 4 bases removed from V and 2 bases from J, the gap between germline ends came to 6 bases. The CDR3 runs to 14 residues. The CDR3 sequence is CASSYPTGANVLTF. The CDR3 DNA reads TGTGCCAGCAGTTATCCGACTGGGGCCAACGTCCTGACTTTC.

The J gene is TRBJ1-5, the V gene TRBV18; D is ambiguous. This CDR3 region has 16 residues. V was shortened by 4 bases and J by 4 bases, with 17 bases between the two germline ends. Germline-derived CDR1 and CDR2 are KGHSH and LQKENI. The CDR3 loop reads CASSLSGPNSNQPQHF. The CDR3 nucleotides read TGTGCCAGCTCACTCAGCGGTCCTAATAGTAATCAGCCCCAGCATTTT.

This clonotype showed up just a few times. The chain uses TRBV5-1 and TRBJ2-1, with TRBD2 identical over 12 bases. Trimming removed 7 bases from V and 6 bases from J; junction bases left unmatched: 8. CDR3 length: 15 amino acids. Germline lookup yields CDR1 SGHRS and CDR2 YFSETQ. CDR3 DNA sequence: TGCGCCAGCGGCCTGACTAGCGGGAGCTTCAATGAGCAGTTCTTC. Residues: CASGLTSGSFNEQFF.

The sample holds a few counts of this clonotype. This rearrangement joins TRBV5-4 to TRBJ2-1; a possible D gene is TRBD2 (5 bases). Germline V gives CDR1 SGHNT, CDR2 YYREEE (reference sequence). V was shortened by 0 bases and J by 6 bases, with 10 bases between the two germline ends. This CDR3 region has 14 residues. Here the CDR3 DNA reads TGTGCCAGCAGCTTGGTTAGGACTCTCAATGAGCAGTTCTTC. Translation gives CASSLVRTLNEQFF.

This clonotype was counted ten times or more. V is TRBV12-3 or TRBV12-4 and J is TRBJ2-1; no reliable D call. Trimming cost V 0 bases and J 10 bases, with 13 bases left between them. The length of the CDR3 is 14 residues. The CDR3 is CASSLAHGVGEQFF. The CDR3 DNA reads TGTGCCAGCAGTTTAGCGCACGGAGTCGGGGAGCAGTTCTTC.

This clonotype was counted only a few times. This chain joins TRBV12-3 or TRBV12-4 and TRBJ2-5; D may match TRBD1 or TRBD2 (5 bases each). Trimming pared 5 bases from V and 2 bases from J, leaving 15 bases between. This CDR3 is 15 amino acids long. CDR3 protein: CASSPPGTVQETQYF. Written as DNA, the CDR3 is TGTGCCAGCAGTCCTCCCGGGACGGTACAAGAGACCCAGTACTTC.

This clonotype was detected only a few times. The chain is built from TRBV6-8 and TRBJ2-3; 8 nucleotides agree with TRBD2. Germline V gene lookup returns CDR1 MNHGY and CDR2 SAAAGT. The CDR3 runs 14 residues. The V segment lost 8 bases and the J segment 4 bases; nucleotides outside the gene matches: 8. CDR3 sequence: CASCTAGDSDTQYF. Here the CDR3 DNA reads TGTGCCAGCTGTACAGCGGGAGACTCAGATACGCAGTATTTT.

This clonotype has more than one count but fewer than ten. The chain is built from TRBV7-2 and TRBJ1-5; TRBD1 matches 8 bases. The ends lost 2 bases at V and 4 bases at J; junction bases unmatched: 4. The germline CDR1 and CDR2 sequences are SGHTA and FQGNSA. The CDR3 extends over 15 amino acids. The chain's CDR3 is CASSLRTGNNQPQHF. CDR3 in DNA: TGTGCCAGCAGCTTAAGGACAGGGAATAATCAGCCCCAGCATTTT.